This T cell receptor (beta chain) appears in the sequencing data of a study of blood T cell repertoires in COVID-19. Whole-study context: COVID-19 samples collected from the United States, Italy and Spain covered acute and convalescent phases. Sources were T cells, B-cell-depleted T cells, or PBMCs; the material itself was cDNA or gDNA.

Per the original methods: Amplifying reference gene primers gave estimates of nucleated cell counts. The method was immunoSEQ multiplex PCR; TCRdb's version includes in-frame clones alone and lacks a portion of them. The D gene and trimming were derived from the DNA, and the V and J assignments and clone size from that table. The sample includes roughly 260,000 clones, 87% of them seen just once. Losses at the gene ends were 2 bases for V and 2 bases for J; bases not matched to a gene: 3. Germline CDR1 and CDR2: SGDLS and YYNGEE. This CDR3 region has 14 residues. The origin of this receptor is a woman aged 45-65 years with acute or convalescent COVID-19. Sequenced sample: peripheral blood. The chain links TRBV9 to TRBJ2-5; the match to TRBD1 covers 7 bases. The CDR3: CASSVRDRQETQYF. The CDR3 DNA follows: TGTGCCAGCAGCGTCAGGGACAGACAAGAGACCCAGTACTTC.